This TCR beta chain emerged from a study of T cell responses to AZD1222 COVID-19 vaccine. This table comes from immunoSEQ multiplex PCR, and its TCRdb copy is limited to in-frame clones, with some not included. Counted here are some 150,000 clones, approximately 90% occurring once; the ten biggest clones make up about 3.2%. With regard to this clone: Its specificity is not known.

Second-dose timings of about 4 or about 12 weeks were pooled. Trimming cost V 1 base and J 2 bases; bases outside gene matches: 5. This CDR3 spans 16 amino acids. Looked up from germline, CDR1 is SGHVS and CDR2 is FQNEAQ. General study findings and limits: Only after the peak T cell response were repertoires sampled. The study reported that nearly half of spike-specific TCRs target unmutated variant regions. Clonal diversity was possibly underestimated; the donors were predominantly white British and more often female.

The sequencing used peripheral blood, collected 28 days after the second AZD1222 dose. The clonotype was recovered from an adult who received the AZD1222 COVID-19 vaccine. The rearrangement uses TRBV7-8 and TRBJ1-2; 9 nucleotides align to TRBD1. The CDR3 sequence is CASSLGATGGNYGYTF. The CDR3 DNA is TGTGCCAGCAGCTTAGGGGCCACAGGGGGCAACTATGGCTACACCTTC. The complete variable domain, with remaining parts taken from reference TRBV7-8 and TRBJ1-2, reads GAGVSQSPRYKVAKRGQDVALRCDPISGHVSLFWYQQALGQGPEFLTYFQNEAQLDKSGLPSDRFFAERPEGSVSTLKIQRTQQEDSAVYLCASSLGATGGNYGYTFGSGTRLTVV.